Detailed here is one T cell receptor beta chain. Its antigen is still unknown. The data were produced by immunoSEQ multiplex PCR, yet TCRdb's version contains in-frame clones alone and is incomplete. The repertoire holds about 81,000 clones, with around 93% as singletons. V dropped 2 bases and J dropped 5 bases, with 12 bases sitting between them. The length of the CDR3 is 14 residues. Germline-derived CDR1 and CDR2 are MDHEN and SYDVKM. The entry originates in a study of graft-versus-host responses after intestinal transplantation. Study-level information: Tacrolimus and steroids were given for two to three years to all recipients after anti-thymocyte globulin induction. Study-level points and caveats: In patients with graft-donor T cell macrochimerism, allograft graft-versus-host to host-versus-graft clonal ratios were high. Researchers found GvH clones in recipient marrow, and some showed up first in ileum or blood. Early post-transplant HvG declines tracked with peak circulating GvH clone levels.

The chain recombines TRBV28 with TRBJ2-5; D might be TRBD2 (6 bases). Specimen: unstimulated CD4+ T cells sorted from spleen or lymph node cells, collected before transplant. The sequence derives from a human donor who was the organ donor for an intestinal transplant. CDR3 amino acids: CASSLGGVSETQYF. CDR3 nucleotide sequence: TGTGCCAGCAGTTTAGGCGGGGTCTCGGAGACCCAGTACTTC.